A selection of T cell receptor beta chains follows, all from one sample in a study of metastatic and nonmetastatic thyroid tumors. TCRdb re-analyzed the PCR reads using MiXCR. Counted here are approximately 15,000 clones, 30% to 35% occurring once; the ten biggest clones make up roughly 25%. The sequencing input was tumor tissue. The receptors derive from a female donor with papillary thyroid cancer or a benign thyroid nodule (not recorded which). Some clones in this sample may be carry-over from other donors' samples. CDR3s include the opening cysteine and the closing phenylalanine or tryptophan. D genes are given only for firm matches. Clone size is given for some rows only: seen once, a few or many times, or a class if the clone is expanded.

v_call	j_call	d_call	clone_size	cdr3_nt	cdr3_aa
TRBV11-2	TRBJ2-7	NA	NA	TGTGCCAGCAGCCTCCCGCGGGCCAGCTCCTACGAGCAGTACTTC	CASSLPRASSYEQYF
TRBV20-1	TRBJ2-1	NA	many	TGCAGTGCTAGACTCCCCTACGGACTGGGCTCCTACAATGAGCAGTTCTTC	CSARLPYGLGSYNEQFF
TRBV5-1	TRBJ1-2	NA	NA	TGCGCCAGCAGCTCCGGGACTAACTATGGCTACACCTTC	CASSSGTNYGYTF
TRBV6-1	TRBJ1-5	TRBD1	few	TGTGCCAGCAGACCGGGACAGGGCCACGTACAGCCCCAGCATTTT	CASRPGQGHVQPQHF
TRBV6-1	TRBJ2-7	NA	medium-sized	TGTGCCAGCAGTGAAGGGACAGCTGACGAGCAGTACTTC	CASSEGTADEQYF
TRBV19	TRBJ1-2	TRBD1	many	TGTGCCAGTAGTAATCAACAGGGGGAATCCTATGGCTACACCTTC	CASSNQQGESYGYTF
TRBV28	TRBJ1-1	NA	many	TGTGCCAGCAGTTCACCAGGGGAAGGAAGGAACACTGAAGCTTTCTTT	CASSSPGEGRNTEAFF
TRBV10-3	TRBJ2-3	NA	NA	TGTGCCATCAGTGACACAGGGATTAGTGAAGCAGATACGCAGTATTTT	CAISDTGISEADTQYF
TRBV6-1	TRBJ2-7	NA	few	TGTGCCAGCAGTGAAAGGGCAGGAGCCTACGAGCAGTACTTC	CASSERAGAYEQYF
TRBV18	TRBJ1-2	TRBD1	NA	TGTGCCAGCTCACAAACGACCGGGACAGGGACAAGCTACACCTTC	CASSQTTGTGTSYTF
TRBV7-6	TRBJ2-5	TRBD2	many	TGTGCCAGCAGCTTAGAGGTAGCGGGAGGTGGTGAGACCCAGTACTTC	CASSLEVAGGGETQYF
TRBV12-5	TRBJ2-7	TRBD2	medium-sized	TGTGCTAGTGGTTTGTCGGGGGGACCCTACGAGCAGTACTTC	CASGLSGGPYEQYF
TRBV4-3	TRBJ2-7	NA	NA	TGCGCCAGCAGCCAGTGGGAGAGCTCCTACGAGCAGTACTTC	CASSQWESSYEQYF
TRBV5-8	TRBJ2-7	TRBD1	NA	TGTGCCAGCAGCTTACGGGACAGGGGGTATGACGAGCAGTACTTC	CASSLRDRGYDEQYF
TRBV12-3/TRBV12-4	TRBJ2-3	NA	medium-sized	TGTGCCAGCAGTTTGATCCTCTCCACAGATACGCAGTATTTT	CASSLILSTDTQYF
TRBV5-6	TRBJ2-1	TRBD2	many	TGTGCCAGCAGCTACCGACTAGCGGGAGGTAGCAATGAGCAGTTCTTC	CASSYRLAGGSNEQFF
TRBV27	TRBJ2-7	TRBD2	NA	TGTGCCATCAGCAGTAGACTAGCGGGAGGGACAGACGAGCAGTACTTC	CAISSRLAGGTDEQYF